This T cell receptor (beta chain) was found in a study of blood T cell repertoires in COVID-19. Authors' methods: Amplification from reference gene primers served as the basis for estimated nucleated cell counts. Profiling relied on immunoSEQ multiplex PCR, and the TCRdb table lists in-frame clones only, not all of them. Clone size and V and J calls were adopted from that table, with D and trimming inferred from the DNA. This sample yields a few hundred thousand clones, of which 86% are seen a single time; 2.2% belongs to the top ten. CDR3 length equals 14 residues. Germline lookup yields CDR1 MNHEY and CDR2 SVGEGT. Trimming cost V 6 bases and J 2 bases; bases outside gene matches: 3.

The V and J genes are TRBV6-2 or TRBV6-3 and TRBJ2-5; TRBD2 matches 10 bases. The clonotype was recovered from a man aged 25 to 45 who had recovered from COVID-19. The specimen sequenced was peripheral blood. The CDR3 loop reads CASSGLAAQETQYF. The CDR3 nucleotides read TGTGCCAGCAGCGGACTAGCGGCTCAAGAGACCCAGTACTTC.